This TCR beta chain was documented in a study of cytomegalovirus exposure and HLA in healthy donors. This CDR3 is built from 16 residues. Trimming cost V 2 bases and J 7 bases, with 18 bases left between them. The germline V gene encodes CDR1 KGHSH and CDR2 LQKENI. 60 Vbeta and 13 Jbeta primers were used in PCR. TCRdb keeps only in-frame clones here, not all; method: immunoSEQ multiplex PCR. The profile shows 200,000 or so clones, approximately 80% of them singletons. Sequenced: PBMCs. The TCR was taken from a woman aged 30 to 39 in good health and CMV-seronegative. The chain employs TRBV18 and TRBJ2-1, with D perhaps TRBD2 (6 bases). The CDR3: CASSPARLDLLNEQFF. Written as DNA, the CDR3 is TGTGCCAGCTCACCAGCGAGACTAGATTTGTTAAATGAGCAGTTCTTC.